In its sample, the clone carrying this T cell receptor beta chain was seen once. Its specificity is unknown. Germline-derived CDR1 and CDR2 are LNHDA and SQIVND (reference sequence). The CDR3 runs 14 residues. The germline V and J ends were trimmed by 4 bases and 4 bases, with 13 bases remaining between them. The template for TCR beta VDJ and CDR3 sequence profiling was genomic DNA. Using its own MiXCR run on the reads, TCRdb lists one record per CDR3 protein. Here the sample spans about 210,000 distinct CDR3 sequences, 30% to 35% being singletons. This entry comes from a study of CD8+CD57+ T cells in acquired aplastic anemia. Study at large: Sorted CD4+ and CD8+ cells yielded 2.5 to 3.5 ug of DNA on average. Healthy-donor CD4+ cells averaged about 11 million reads.

Findings of the study overall: Patients and controls shared 25 to 30 CD8+ CDR3 sequences, which appeared highly expressed in patients and within their immunodominant clones. Researchers reported that CD8+ Simpson's diversity was not significantly different in patients versus controls.

Input material: sorted CD4+, CD8+, or CD8+CD57+ T cells (not recorded which) from PBMCs. This TCR came from a human donor in good health, serving as a control. The rearrangement links TRBV19 to TRBJ1-2, with D tentatively TRBD1 (5 bases). CDR3 bases: TGTGCCAGTAGTAATAAGCGGGGCATCTATGGCTACACCTTC. Protein sequence: CASSNKRGIYGYTF. Full variable domain (rest looked up from reference TRBV19 and TRBJ1-2): DGGITQSPKYLFRKEGQNVTLSCEQNLNHDAMYWYRQDPGQGLRLIYYSQIVNDFQKGDIAEGYSVSREKKESFPLTVTSAQKNPTAFYLCASSNKRGIYGYTFGSGTRLTVV.